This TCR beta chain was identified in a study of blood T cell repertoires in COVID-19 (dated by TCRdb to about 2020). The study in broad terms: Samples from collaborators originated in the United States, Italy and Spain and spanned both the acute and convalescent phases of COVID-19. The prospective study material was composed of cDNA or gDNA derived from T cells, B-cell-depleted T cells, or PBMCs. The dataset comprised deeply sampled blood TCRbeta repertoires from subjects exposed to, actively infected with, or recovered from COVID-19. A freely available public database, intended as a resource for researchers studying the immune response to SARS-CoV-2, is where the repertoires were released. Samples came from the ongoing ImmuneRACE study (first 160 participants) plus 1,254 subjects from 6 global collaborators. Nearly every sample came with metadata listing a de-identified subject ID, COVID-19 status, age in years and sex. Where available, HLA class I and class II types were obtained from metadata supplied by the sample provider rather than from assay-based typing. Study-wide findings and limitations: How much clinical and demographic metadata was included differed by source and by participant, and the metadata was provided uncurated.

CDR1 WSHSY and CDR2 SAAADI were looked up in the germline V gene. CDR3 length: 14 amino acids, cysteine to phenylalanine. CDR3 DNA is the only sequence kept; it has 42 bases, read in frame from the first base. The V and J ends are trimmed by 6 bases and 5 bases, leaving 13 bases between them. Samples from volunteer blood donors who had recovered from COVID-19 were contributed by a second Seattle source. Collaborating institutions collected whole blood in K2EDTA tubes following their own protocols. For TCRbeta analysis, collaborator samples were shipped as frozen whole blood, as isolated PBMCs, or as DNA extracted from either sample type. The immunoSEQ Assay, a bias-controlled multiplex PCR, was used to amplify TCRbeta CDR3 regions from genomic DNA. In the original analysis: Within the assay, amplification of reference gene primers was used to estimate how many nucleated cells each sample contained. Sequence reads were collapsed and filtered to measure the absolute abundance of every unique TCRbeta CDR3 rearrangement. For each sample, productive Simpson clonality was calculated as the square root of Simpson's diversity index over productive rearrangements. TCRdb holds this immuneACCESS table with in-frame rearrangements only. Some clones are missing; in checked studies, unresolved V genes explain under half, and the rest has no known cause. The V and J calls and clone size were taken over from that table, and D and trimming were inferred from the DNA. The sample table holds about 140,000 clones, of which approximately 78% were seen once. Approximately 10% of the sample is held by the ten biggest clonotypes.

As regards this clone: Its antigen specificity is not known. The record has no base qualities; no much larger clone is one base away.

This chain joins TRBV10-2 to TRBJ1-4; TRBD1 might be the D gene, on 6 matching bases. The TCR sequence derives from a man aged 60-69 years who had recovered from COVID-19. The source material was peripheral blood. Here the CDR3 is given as CASRSTGSNEKLFF. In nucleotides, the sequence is TGCGCCAGCAGGTCCACAGGGTCAAATGAAAAACTGTTTTTT.